Following are 9 T cell receptor beta chains from one sample sequenced in a study of blood T cell repertoires in COVID-19. TCRdb keeps only in-frame clones here, not all; method: immunoSEQ multiplex PCR. The table has roughly 220,000 clones, roughly 81% seen once; the top ten hold 2.9%. Sample: peripheral blood. Receptor source: a man aged 50-60 years who had recovered from COVID-19.

The V call is TRBV27, the J call TRBJ2-5, with D maybe TRBD1 (5 bases). V was shortened by 3 bases and J by 2 bases, with 16 bases between the two germline ends. This CDR3 is built from 16 residues. In germline, CDR1 is MNHEY, CDR2 SMNVEV (reference sequence). CDR3 protein: CASSFGQGRSQETQYF. The CDR3 coding sequence is TGTGCCAGCAGTTTCGGCCAGGGCAGATCTCAAGAGACCCAGTACTTC.

V is TRBV19 and J is TRBJ2-7, with 7 bases aligning to TRBD1. From germline, CDR1 is LNHDA and CDR2 SQIVND (reference sequence). The V and J ends lost 7 bases and 3 bases, in that order; junction bases with no gene match: 9. The CDR3 runs to 14 residues. CDR3 residues: CASTETGLDYEQYF. The CDR3 DNA reads as TGTGCCAGTACCGAGACAGGGTTGGACTACGAGCAGTACTTC.

The genes are TRBV27 and TRBJ2-1; 11 nucleotides match TRBD2. With V trimmed by 2 bases and J by 7 bases, 1 base remained unmatched. The germline gives CDR1 MNHEY, CDR2 SMNVEV (reference sequence). This CDR3 has 14 residues. The CDR3 sequence: CASSLTSGRNEQFF. The CDR3 nucleotides are TGTGCCAGCAGTTTAACTAGCGGGAGAAATGAGCAGTTCTTC.

The J gene is TRBJ1-5, the V gene TRBV18; 7 nucleotides match TRBD1. The V gene end was trimmed by 4 bases and the J gene end by 5 bases; junction bases not matched to a gene: 5. The germline V gene has CDR1 KGHSH and CDR2 LQKENI. The CDR3 length is 14 residues. CDR3 protein: CASSREGAHQPQHF. CDR3 in DNA: TGTGCCAGCTCACGAGAGGGGGCCCATCAGCCCCAGCATTTT.

V is TRBV19 and J is TRBJ1-3, with a weak D call TRBD1 (6 bases). The CDR3 sequence is 19 residues long. V dropped 6 bases and J dropped 1 base, with 25 bases sitting between them. In germline, CDR1 is LNHDA, CDR2 SQIVND (reference sequence). The CDR3 bases are TGTGCCAGTAGAAGACGGGGGGCCCTACAGAGGACATCTGGAAACACCATATATTTT. Encoded protein: CASRRRGALQRTSGNTIYF.

The chain joins TRBV27 to TRBJ2-1; 9 positions agree with TRBD2. The V gene's germline CDR1 is MNHEY and CDR2 SMNVEV (reference sequence). The CDR3 contains 16 residues. The V and J ends lost 8 bases and 2 bases, in that order; junction bases with no gene match: 10. In DNA form, the CDR3 reads TGTGCCAGCGCGATGAATCGACTAGCGGCCTACAATGAGCAGTTCTTC. Its translation is CASAMNRLAAYNEQFF.

This chain connects TRBV11-2 to TRBJ2-5; TRBD2 might be the D (7 bases). CDR1 SGHAT and CDR2 FQNNGV come from the germline V gene. Trimming cost V 4 bases and J 5 bases, with 17 bases left between them. The length of the CDR3 is 15 residues. CDR3 in amino acids: CASSSRGGGVETQYF. CDR3 bases: TGTGCCAGCAGCTCCCGGGGAGGGGGGGTGGAGACCCAGTACTTC.

This clone has just one count. The chain uses TRBV7-8 and TRBJ2-3, with TRBD2 matching over 11 bases. The CDR3 consists of 14 residues. Germline V gene lookup returns CDR1 SGHVS and CDR2 FQNEAQ. The trim removed 10 bases at V and 2 bases at J, leaving 5 bases unmatched. Written as DNA, the CDR3 is TGTGCCACCAGACTAGCGGGACTCACAGATACGCAGTATTTT. It translates to CATRLAGLTDTQYF.

The CDR3 region has the DNA TGTGCCTGGAAGGTTGGGCAGGGGTACAACACCGGGGAGCTGTTTTTT. Translated: CAWKVGQGYNTGELFF. The rearrangement uses TRBV30 and TRBJ2-2; a weak D match, TRBD1 (6 bases). Trimming pared 4 bases from V and 2 bases from J, leaving 17 bases between. The CDR3 has 16 residues. Germline V gene lookup returns CDR1 GTSNPN and CDR2 SVGIG (reference sequence).